These 5 T cell receptor beta chains came from one sample sequenced in a study of regulatory T cells in long-lasting Graves disease. The time point was: newly diagnosed GD, antithyroid drugs for less than 3 months. Isolated PBMC RNA provided the starting material for the TCR library. With iRepertoire HTBI primers and Arm-PCR of CDR3 regions, TCR beta libraries were built. TCRdb recomputed calls from the multiplex PCR reads with MiXCR, one row per CDR3 protein. The sample lists 200,000 to 300,000 distinct CDR3 sequences, 20% to 25% occurring once. Sequenced here: peripheral blood mononuclear cells (PBMCs), sampled at new diagnosis, from a patient treated with antithyroid drugs. The receptors here all came from a female donor with Graves disease.

This clonotype was seen ten or more times. The chain employs TRBV6-1 and TRBJ2-3; 9 nucleotides line up with TRBD1. The CDR3 contains 16 residues. CDR1 and CDR2 (germline): MNHNS, SASEGT. The V gene end was trimmed by 5 bases and the J gene end by 7 bases; junction bases not matched to a gene: 13. In DNA, the CDR3 is TGTGCCAGCAGTACTGAAATCCGGGACAGGGTTAATACGCAGTATTTT. It specifies CASSTEIRDRVNTQYF.

This clonotype was seen once. The J gene is TRBJ2-1, the V gene TRBV5-1; 10 nucleotides agree with TRBD1. Trimming took 0 bases from V and 8 from J; bases not matched to a gene: 5. Looked up from germline, CDR1 is SGHRS and CDR2 is YFSETQ. This CDR3 comprises 15 residues. The CDR3 nucleotides are TGCGCCAGCAGCTTGGGGGACAGGGGATCGGATGAGCAGTTCTTC. This translates into CASSLGDRGSDEQFF.

This clonotype was recorded at least ten times. The CDR3 nucleotides read TGTGCCAGCAGCTGGGTCTACGAGCAGTACTTC. Amino acids: CASSWVYEQYF. The rearrangement uses TRBV7-2 and TRBJ2-7; unclear D gene. Germline V gene data show CDR1 as SGHTA and CDR2 as FQGNSA. The ends were cut back, 4 bases at V and 3 bases at J, with 4 bases in the middle. The CDR3 contains 11 residues. The full variable domain, completed using reference TRBV7-2 and TRBJ2-7, is GAGVSQSPSNKVTEKGKDVELRCDPISGHTALYWYRQSLGQGLEFLIYFQGNSAPDKSGLPSDRFSAERTGGSVSTLTIQRTQQEDSAVYLCASSWVYEQYFGPGTRLTVT.

This clonotype was detected ten times or more. This chain joins TRBV11-1 and TRBJ2-1; 7 positions match TRBD1. The length of the CDR3 is 15 residues. V lost 6 bases, J lost 5 bases, and 10 bases stayed unmatched. Germline CDR1 reads SGHAT; CDR2 reads FQDESV (reference sequence). CDR3 region: CASSFGTATHNEQFF. The CDR3 region has the DNA TGTGCCAGCAGTTTCGGGACAGCGACCCACAATGAGCAGTTCTTC.

This clonotype has only a few counts. This is likely a read error, given that the CDR3 carries no conserved phenylalanine or tryptophan at its end. The chain has TRBV4-1 and TRBJ1-2; D may be TRBD1 (5 bases). This CDR3 contains 14 residues. Germline V CDR1 and CDR2: MGHRA, YSYEKL. The V and J ends lost 1 base and 1 base respectively, with 7 bases between them. CDR3 sequence: CASSQGGHNYGYTS. The CDR3 bases are TGCGCCAGCAGCCAAGGGGGCCATAACTATGGCTACACCTCC.